The 24 T cell receptor beta chains presented below share a single source sample, sequenced in a study of blood T cell repertoires in COVID-19. Profiled with immunoSEQ multiplex PCR; TCRdb holds only in-frame clones, not every one. Altogether around 300,000 clones are present, around 85% being singletons, with the ten largest covering 7.2%. The sample comprised peripheral blood. These receptor sequences come from a human donor in a cohort sampled during active COVID-19.

DNA of the CDR3: TGTGCCAGCAGCCCGGGAGTCTATGGCTACACCTTC. Protein: CASSPGVYGYTF. The chain has TRBV11-1 and TRBJ1-2; D gene uncertain. V shed 5 bases and J shed 4 bases, with 8 bases lying between them. From germline, CDR1 is SGHAT and CDR2 FQDESV (reference sequence). The CDR3 has 12 amino acids.

The V call is TRBV2, the J call TRBJ2-3; D is undetermined. The CDR3 extends over 13 amino acids. Deletions cut 7 bases from V and 3 bases from J, with 11 bases between. Germline loops: CDR1 SNHLY, CDR2 FYNNEI. Here the CDR3 reads CASMFSRTDTQYF. CDR3 DNA sequence: TGTGCCAGCATGTTTAGCCGTACAGATACGCAGTATTTT.

This clone is a singleton in its sample. The gene calls are TRBV5-6 and TRBJ1-2; 10 bases are a match to TRBD1. In germline, CDR1 is SGHDT, CDR2 YYEEEE. CDR3 length: 15 amino acids. V lost 4 bases, J lost 8 bases, and 11 bases stayed unmatched. As DNA, the CDR3 is TGTGCCAGCAGCCGGTGGGGACAGGGGATGGGAGGCTACACCTTC. Amino acid sequence: CASSRWGQGMGGYTF.

This chain links TRBV7-2 with TRBJ2-3; the match to TRBD2 covers 9 bases. This CDR3 is built from 16 residues. Germline V gives CDR1 SGHTA, CDR2 FQGNSA. V dropped 2 bases and J dropped 5; count of bases not matched to a gene: 8. CDR3 nucleotide sequence: TGTGCCAGCAGCTTATCGCGGGGGGGCGTCGGAGATACGCAGTATTTT. It specifies CASSLSRGGVGDTQYF.

This clone turned up a few times. This sequence joins TRBV7-9 and TRBJ2-3; no definite D call. CDR3 size: 14 residues. The V end lost 2 bases, the J end lost 1 base, and 7 bases lay between the germline ends. CDR1 SEHNR and CDR2 FQNEAQ come from the germline V gene (reference sequence). The CDR3 sequence is CASSLSRGTDTQYF. CDR3 in DNA: TGTGCCAGCAGCTTATCGAGAGGCACAGATACGCAGTATTTT.

Regarding this clone: Additional DNA sequences in this sample encode the identical CDR3. The chain employs TRBV30 and TRBJ1-2; D ambiguous. V was shortened by 0 bases and J by 6 bases, with 5 bases between the two germline ends. CDR1 GTSNPN and CDR2 SVGIG come from the germline V gene (reference sequence). This CDR3 spans 11 amino acids. CDR3 bases: TGTGCCTGGAGTGTAGGAGATGGCTACACCTTC. Its translation: CAWSVGDGYTF. Combining the CDR3 with reference TRBV30 and TRBJ1-2 gives the whole variable domain SQTIHQWPATLVQPVGSPLSLECTVEGTSNPNLYWYRQAAGRGLQLLFYSVGIGQISSEVPQNLSASRPQDRQFILSSKKLLLSDSGFYLCAWSVGDGYTFGSGTRLTVV.

CDR3 DNA sequence: TGTGCCAGCAGGGACAGGGCAAGCTACAATGAGCAGTTCTTC. This sequence encodes CASRDRASYNEQFF. The J gene is TRBJ2-1, the V gene TRBV6-5; 8 nucleotides line up with TRBD1. Germline CDR1 reads MNHEY; CDR2 reads SVGAGI. The CDR3 is 14 amino acids. With 6 bases clipped from V and 3 bases from J, the junction kept 4 bases outside the gene matches.

The chain uses TRBV7-3 and TRBJ1-1, with 9 bases fitting TRBD1. CDR1 SGHTA and CDR2 FQGTGA come from the germline V gene. The CDR3 spans 12 residues. J was trimmed by 11 bases and V by 5 bases; bases with no gene match: 6. CDR3 in DNA: TGTGCCAGCAGCCCCGGGACAGGGAGGGCTTTCTTT. Translated: CASSPGTGRAFF.

The J gene is TRBJ2-2, the V gene TRBV7-3; the D gene is possibly TRBD1 (5 bases). Trimming took off 5 bases at V and 6 bases at J, with 19 bases between the two ends. The CDR3 contains 16 residues. Per the germline V gene, CDR1 is SGHTA and CDR2 is FQGTGA. Written as DNA, the CDR3 is TGTGCCAGCAGCCCCGCCGGCCAGGGCTGGGCCGGGGAGCTGTTTTTT. This sequence encodes CASSPAGQGWAGELFF.

V gene TRBV6-2 or TRBV6-3 combines with J gene TRBJ2-7; possible D gene TRBD2, 5 bases. V dropped 2 bases and J dropped 2 bases, with 13 bases sitting between them. This CDR3 comprises 15 residues. In germline, CDR1 is MNHEY, CDR2 SVGEGT. The CDR3 protein is CASSYPGRATYEQYF. The CDR3 DNA sequence: TGTGCCAGCAGTTACCCTGGGCGGGCAACCTACGAGCAGTACTTC.

CDR3 DNA sequence: TGTGCCAGCAGCCTGGGGGCAGGGTGGGAGCAGTACTTC. Protein sequence: CASSLGAGWEQYF. The genes are TRBV14 and TRBJ2-7; the D gene is possibly TRBD1 (6 bases). V was clipped by 4 bases and J by 7 bases, with 14 bases between them. This CDR3 has 13 amino acids. Per the germline V gene, CDR1 is SGHDN and CDR2 is FVKESK.

The rearrangement uses TRBV7-8 and TRBJ2-5; a possible D gene is TRBD1 (6 bases). CDR1 is SGHVS, CDR2 FQNEAQ, per germline. This CDR3 contains 16 residues. V was pared by 5 bases and J by 5 bases, with 21 bases between. In nucleotides, the CDR3 is TGTGCCAGCAGCCTAATTTTCCCAGGGGTGGGGGAGACCCAGTACTTC. This encodes CASSLIFPGVGETQYF.

The J gene is TRBJ1-2, the V gene TRBV6-5, with TRBD1 matching 7 bases. Germline CDR1 and CDR2: MNHEY and SVGAGI. V was pared by 1 base and J by 7 bases, with 3 bases of the junction left unmatched. This CDR3 is 13 amino acids long. The CDR3 nucleotides read TGTGCCAGCAGTTACTTCGACAGGGTTGGCTACACCTTC. This sequence encodes CASSYFDRVGYTF.

This clone was observed a single time. This chain links TRBV6-1 with TRBJ1-5; no definite D call. Germline CDR1 MNHNS, CDR2 SASEGT. The CDR3 spans 15 residues. V lost 3 bases and J 1 base, leaving 10 bases between the germline ends. The chain's CDR3 is CASSEAGVSNQPQHF. The CDR3 region has the DNA TGTGCCAGCAGTGAGGCGGGCGTCAGCAATCAGCCCCAGCATTTT.

This sequence joins TRBV5-1 and TRBJ2-7; 7 bases align to TRBD1. The CDR3 is 14 residues long. Losses at the gene ends were 5 bases for V and 4 bases for J; bases not matched to a gene: 9. Per the germline V gene, CDR1 is SGHRS and CDR2 is YFSETQ. The CDR3 sequence is CASRQTGEGYEQYF. The CDR3 nucleotides read TGCGCCAGCAGGCAAACAGGGGAAGGGTACGAGCAGTACTTC.

The rearrangement uses TRBV6-5 and TRBJ1-3; unclear D gene. Germline CDR1 and CDR2: MNHEY and SVGAGI. Trimming took 2 bases from V and 9 from J, leaving 11 bases between them. The CDR3 is 13 residues long. CDR3 DNA sequence: TGTGCCAGCAGTTACCGGATAGGGAGCACCATATATTTT. Amino acids: CASSYRIGSTIYF.

The chain carries TRBV18 and TRBJ1-2; 7 bases match TRBD1. The CDR3 spans 15 residues. Per germline, CDR1 KGHSH and CDR2 LQKENI. Losses at the gene ends were 2 bases for V and 4 bases for J; bases not matched to a gene: 7. The CDR3 sequence: CASSPVEGGLYGYTF. The DNA for the CDR3 is TGTGCCAGCTCACCAGTTGAAGGGGGCCTCTATGGCTACACCTTC.

This chain links TRBV5-1 with TRBJ2-1, with D perhaps matching TRBD2 (7 bases). Trimming removed 0 bases at V and 5 bases at J, with 15 bases between. CDR3 length: 16 residues. From germline, CDR1 is SGHRS and CDR2 YFSETQ. The CDR3 sequence is CASSLAPGGINNEQFF. For the CDR3, the DNA is TGCGCCAGCAGCTTGGCCCCGGGGGGCATTAACAATGAGCAGTTCTTC.

This chain connects TRBV6-2 or TRBV6-3 to TRBJ2-1, with TRBD2 as a possible D gene (6 bases). V lost 4 bases and J 0 bases, leaving 7 bases between the germline ends. The germline V gene encodes CDR1 MNHEY and CDR2 SVGEGT. CDR3 length equals 14 residues. This CDR3 is CASSSGDSYNEQFF. CDR3 coding DNA: TGTGCCAGCAGTTCGGGGGACTCCTACAATGAGCAGTTCTTC.

The rearrangement joins TRBV6-1 to TRBJ1-2; 7 nucleotides align to TRBD1. Germline V gene data show CDR1 as MNHNS and CDR2 as SASEGT. V dropped 1 base and J dropped 4; count of bases not matched to a gene: 6. There are 15 residues in the CDR3. The CDR3 reads CASSEERQGSYGYTF. The CDR3 region has the DNA TGTGCCAGCAGTGAAGAGCGACAGGGAAGCTATGGCTACACCTTC.

The rearrangement uses TRBV4-2 and TRBJ1-2, with TRBD1 matching over 7 bases. CDR3 length equals 15 residues. The germline V gene has CDR1 LGHNA and CDR2 YNFKEQ. V gave up 3 bases and J gave up 3 bases; unmatched junction bases: 7. The CDR3 bases are TGTGCCAGCAGCCAGAATTTGGGACAGCACTATGGCTACACCTTC. Residues: CASSQNLGQHYGYTF.

The gene calls are TRBV12-3 or TRBV12-4 and TRBJ1-1; D is undetermined. The CDR3 spans 11 residues. Trimming shortened V by 5 bases and J by 7 bases, and 8 bases separated the two germline ends. CDR3 nucleotides: TGTGCCAGCAGTAGGACTGTTGAAGCTTTCTTT. The encoded protein is CASSRTVEAFF.

The chain is built from TRBV6-5 and TRBJ1-1, with D perhaps TRBD1 (5 bases). The CDR3 is 13 residues long. CDR1 and CDR2 from the germline V gene are MNHEY and SVGAGI. Trimming removed 6 bases at V and 4 bases at J, with 12 bases between. This chain's CDR3 is CASSQGFGTEAFF. The CDR3 region has the DNA TGTGCCAGCAGCCAGGGCTTTGGCACTGAAGCTTTCTTT.

The chain uses TRBV19 and TRBJ1-4; D uncertain. This CDR3 is 14 amino acids long. Between the trimmed V and J ends, which lost 5 bases and 0 bases, there was a span of 7 bases. Germline CDR1 and CDR2: LNHDA and SQIVND (reference sequence). The CDR3 loop reads CASSAAATNEKLFF. The CDR3 DNA is TGTGCCAGTAGTGCCGCAGCAACTAATGAAAAACTGTTTTTT. Together with reference TRBV19 and TRBJ1-4, the CDR3 gives the full variable domain: DGGITQSPKYLFRKEGQNVTLSCEQNLNHDAMYWYRQDPGQGLRLIYYSQIVNDFQKGDIAEGYSVSREKKESFPLTVTSAQKNPTAFYLCASSAAATNEKLFFGSGTQLSVL.